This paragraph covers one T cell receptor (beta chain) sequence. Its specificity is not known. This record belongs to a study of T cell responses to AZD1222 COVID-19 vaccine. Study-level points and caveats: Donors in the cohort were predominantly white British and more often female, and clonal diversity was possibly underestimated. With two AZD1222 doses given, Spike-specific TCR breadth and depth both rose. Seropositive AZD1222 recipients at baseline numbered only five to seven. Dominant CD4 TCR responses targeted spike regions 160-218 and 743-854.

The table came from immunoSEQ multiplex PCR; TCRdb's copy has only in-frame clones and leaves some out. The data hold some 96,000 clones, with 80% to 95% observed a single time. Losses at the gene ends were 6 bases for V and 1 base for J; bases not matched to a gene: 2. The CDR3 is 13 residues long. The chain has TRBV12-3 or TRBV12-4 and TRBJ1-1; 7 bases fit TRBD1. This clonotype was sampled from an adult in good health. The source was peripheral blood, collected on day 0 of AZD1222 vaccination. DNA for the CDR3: TGTGCCAGCAGGGGACAGACGAACACTGAAGCTTTCTTT. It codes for CASRGQTNTEAFF.